These 18 T cell receptor beta chains were sequenced from one sample in a study of T cells after yellow fever vaccination. TCRdb recomputed calls from the 5' RACE reads with MiXCR, one row per CDR3 protein. The table lists around 360,000 distinct CDR3 sequences, 11% of them singletons. The sample was PBMCs, taken on the day of the first yellow fever vaccination. These receptors all come from a man aged 18-30 years who received the YFV17D yellow fever vaccine.

The chain combines TRBV5-1 with TRBJ1-4, with 7 bases matching TRBD1. Trimming at V came to 4 bases and at J to 4 bases, leaving 7 bases not matched to a gene. The germline gives CDR1 SGHRS, CDR2 YFSETQ. The CDR3 runs 15 residues. CDR3 amino acids: CASSTNQGGNEKLFF. CDR3 in DNA: TGCGCCAGCAGCACCAACCAGGGGGGTAATGAAAAACTGTTTTTT.

This clonotype was detected ten times or more. This rearrangement joins TRBV7-2 to TRBJ2-1; tentatively, D is TRBD1 (5 bases). CDR3 size: 11 residues. Germline CDR1 reads SGHTA; CDR2 reads FQGNSA. Trimming pared 5 bases from V and 7 bases from J, leaving 6 bases between. The CDR3: CASSPGNEQFF. The CDR3 DNA reads TGTGCCAGCAGCCCAGGGAATGAGCAGTTCTTC. Drawing the rest from reference TRBV7-2 and TRBJ2-1, the complete variable domain is GAGVSQSPSNKVTEKGKDVELRCDPISGHTALYWYRQSLGQGLEFLIYFQGNSAPDKSGLPSDRFSAERTGGSVSTLTIQRTQQEDSAVYLCASSPGNEQFFGPGTRLTVL.

The V gene is TRBV5-1, the J gene TRBJ2-5, with TRBD2 matching 11 bases. The germline gives CDR1 SGHRS, CDR2 YFSETQ. Trimming took 3 bases from V and 1 from J; bases not matched to a gene: 5. There are 16 residues in the CDR3. CDR3 bases: TGCGCCAGCAGCTACTTTACTAGCGGGAGCCAAGAGACCCAGTACTTC. Translating gives CASSYFTSGSQETQYF.

This clonotype appeared a few times. V usage is TRBV4-3 and J usage is TRBJ1-5; 7 bases fit TRBD1. V dropped 0 bases and J dropped 5; count of bases not matched to a gene: 4. The CDR3 sequence is 15 residues long. Germline V gene sequence: CDR1 LGHNA, CDR2 YSLEER. CDR3 bases: TGCGCCAGCAGCCAAGATAAGACAGGGTATCAGCCCCAGCATTTT. Its translation: CASSQDKTGYQPQHF.

In this sample, this clonotype turned up a few times. The chain uses TRBV6-1 and TRBJ2-1; TRBD2 might be the D (6 bases). CDR3 length equals 14 residues. Trimming stripped 6 bases from V and 4 bases from J, with 13 bases between. The germline CDR1 and CDR2 sequences are MNHNS and SASEGT. In DNA, the CDR3 is TGTGCCAGCAGCCCGAACCGGGGGTACAATGAGCAGTTCTTC. This sequence encodes CASSPNRGYNEQFF.

This clonotype was picked up a small number of times. The chain is built from TRBV6-5 and TRBJ1-4, with a tentative D call TRBD1 (6 bases). Deletions cut 4 bases from V and 2 bases from J, with 11 bases between. Germline lookup yields CDR1 MNHEY and CDR2 SVGAGI. This CDR3 has 15 residues. This chain's CDR3 is CASSSLGGTNEKLFF. The CDR3 DNA is TGTGCCAGCAGTTCCCTCGGGGGCACTAATGAAAAACTGTTTTTT.

There are a few counts of this clonotype. J is TRBJ1-5 and V is TRBV6-1; no clear D. This CDR3 has 13 amino acids. CDR1 and CDR2 from the germline V gene are MNHNS and SASEGT. Trimming stripped 5 bases from V and 5 bases from J, with 10 bases between. The CDR3 DNA reads as TGTGCCAGCAGTCGACAACTAGATCAGCCCCAGCATTTT. Translating it yields CASSRQLDQPQHF.

The chain carries TRBV4-1 and TRBJ2-5; D is possibly TRBD1 (6 bases). Germline V lookup: CDR1 MGHRA, CDR2 YSYEKL. The CDR3 loop spans 16 amino acids. V dropped 0 bases and J dropped 4 bases, with 15 bases sitting between them. For the CDR3, the DNA is TGCGCCAGCAGCCAAGATAGGACAGCTGGTAGAGAGACCCAGTACTTC. It specifies CASSQDRTAGRETQYF.

This clonotype has only a few counts. This rearrangement joins TRBV6-1 to TRBJ1-1; D is possibly TRBD1 (6 bases). V lost 5 bases to trimming and J lost 4 bases, with 17 bases between them. CDR1 is MNHNS, CDR2 SASEGT, per germline. This CDR3 has 15 amino acids. For the CDR3, the DNA is TGTGCCAGCAGTACGGGGGGGCGTGATGGCACTGAAGCTTTCTTT. Its protein is CASSTGGRDGTEAFF.

The sample holds a few counts of this clonotype. The V call is TRBV10-3, the J call TRBJ2-5; D is undetermined. The CDR3 sequence is 12 residues long. Germline values: CDR1 ENHRY, CDR2 SYGVKD. The CDR3 spells CAAATQVEVQYF. For the CDR3, the DNA is TGTGCGGCCGCGACTCAGGTTGAGGTCCAGTACTTC.

The rearrangement joins TRBV30 to TRBJ2-3; 9 bases map to TRBD2. The junction had 9 bases not matched to a gene; V was cut back by 2 bases and J by 6 bases. The CDR3 has 15 amino acids. From germline, CDR1 is GTSNPN and CDR2 SVGIG (reference sequence). The CDR3: CAWSTEAGGKDTQYF. The CDR3 DNA is TGTGCCTGGAGTACAGAAGCGGGGGGCAAGGATACGCAGTATTTT.

This clonotype was seen a handful of times. The rearrangement links TRBV6-2 or TRBV6-3 to TRBJ1-2, with 7 bases that match TRBD1. Germline trimming cut 5 bases from V and 6 bases from J; bases unmatched to any gene: 15. The CDR3 spans 16 residues. The germline gives CDR1 MNHEY, CDR2 SVGEGT. The CDR3 bases are TGTGCCAGCAGTGGCAGGGGGAAGCTAAGAGGAAATGGCTACACCTTC. This sequence encodes CASSGRGKLRGNGYTF.

This clonotype was detected ten times or more. The V and J genes are TRBV3-1 and TRBJ2-7; no definite D call. The CDR3 loop spans 11 amino acids. Germline-derived CDR1 and CDR2 are LGHDT and YNNKEL (reference sequence). The V end lost 2 bases, the J end lost 3 bases, and 2 bases lay between the germline ends. The CDR3 spells CASSQLYEQYF. In DNA, the CDR3 is TGTGCCAGCAGCCAACTCTACGAGCAGTACTTC.

The genes are TRBV6-5 and TRBJ1-3; D uncertain. This CDR3 has 16 residues. Germline V gene data show CDR1 as MNHEY and CDR2 as SVGAGI. V was trimmed by 0 bases and J by 4 bases, leaving 13 bases between them. The CDR3 DNA follows: TGTGCCAGCAGTTACTCCAATACCGCGGGGGGAAACACCATATATTTT. It is translated as CASSYSNTAGGNTIYF.

This clonotype showed up just a few times. This chain links TRBV19 with TRBJ2-5; the match to TRBD2 covers 13 bases. The V segment lost 10 bases and the J segment 2 bases; nucleotides outside the gene matches: 4. Germline assignment: CDR1 LNHDA and CDR2 SQIVND (reference sequence). This CDR3 contains 14 residues. The CDR3 is CATGLAGLQETQYF. The CDR3 coding sequence is TGTGCCACGGGACTAGCGGGGTTACAAGAGACCCAGTACTTC.

This clonotype was seen more than once but under ten times. The rearrangement uses TRBV20-1 and TRBJ2-1, with D perhaps matching TRBD2 (6 bases). The CDR3 loop spans 14 amino acids. V was shortened by 0 bases and J by 9 bases, with 15 bases between the two germline ends. Germline V gene sequence: CDR1 DFQATT, CDR2 SNEGSKA (reference sequence). The CDR3 region has the DNA TGCAGTGCTAGAGATTTTCGGGGGAAGGGTGAGCAGTTCTTC. Its translation is CSARDFRGKGEQFF.

The V gene is TRBV6-2 or TRBV6-3, the J gene TRBJ2-3; no reliable D call. Looked up from germline, CDR1 is MNHEY and CDR2 is SVGEGT. The CDR3 sequence is 12 residues long. V was shortened by 10 bases and J by 8 bases, with 16 bases between the two germline ends. The CDR3 spells CATEFPSVTQYF. In nucleotides, the CDR3 is TGTGCCACCGAATTCCCGTCGGTTACGCAGTATTTT.

This chain links TRBV12-3 or TRBV12-4 with TRBJ2-2; the D is unclear. Trimming removed 5 bases at V and 8 bases at J, with 6 bases between. CDR3 length: 11 residues. The CDR3 region is CASSPQGELFF. The CDR3 DNA sequence: TGTGCCAGCAGTCCGCAAGGGGAGCTGTTTTTT.